The TCR beta chain described here comes from a study of CD8 T cell repertoires and HIV-1 epitope variants. Turning to the study itself: Separate wells received one of Twenty-five Gag or Nef variant peptides. Controls were a CMV, EBV and flu peptide pool, Ebola AY9 negative control, and no-peptide well. Epitopes were three Gag families plus Nef HW9 and YT9.

Worth noting for this clone: As yet, its antigen is unknown.

The table came from immunoSEQ multiplex PCR; TCRdb's copy has only in-frame clones and leaves some out. The top ten clones hold roughly 44% of a sample with 5,500 to 7,000 clones, under 70% of them seen once. V was pared by 1 base and J by 2 bases, with 9 bases between. CDR1 is SGHTA, CDR2 FQGNSA, per germline. This CDR3 has 14 amino acids. The specimen was cultured CD8+ T cells derived from PBMCs. The rearrangement links TRBV7-2 to TRBJ2-7; D uncertain. The source of this sequence is a male donor with HIV. The CDR3 DNA follows: TGTGCCAGCAGCTTAGTCCGCCAGACCTACGAGCAGTACTTC. Protein product: CASSLVRQTYEQYF.